These T cell receptor beta chains were read from a single sample in a study of blood T cell repertoires in COVID-19. The method was immunoSEQ multiplex PCR; TCRdb's version includes in-frame clones alone and lacks a portion of them. This sample yields under 250,000 clones, of which 65% to 90% are seen a single time; about 8.9% belongs to the top ten. The source material was peripheral blood. Source of these receptors: a man aged 45 to 65 with active or convalescent COVID-19. The CDR3 runs from the conserved cysteine through the conserved F or W. D genes are given only for firm matches. Some rows have no size entry. The others give once, few or many, or a class for an expanded clone.

v_call	clone_size	d_call	j_call	cdr3_aa	cdr3_nt
TRBV6-6	.	TRBD2	TRBJ2-1	CASSTSGGAPYNEQFF	TGTGCCAGCAGCACCAGCGGGGGGGCCCCCTACAATGAGCAGTTCTTC
TRBV7-9	.	.	TRBJ1-4	CASSSTGPDNEKLFF	TGTGCCAGCAGCTCCACAGGTCCGGATAATGAAAAACTGTTTTTT
TRBV10-2	.	.	TRBJ2-1	CASSDWGVPKFF	TGCGCCAGCAGCGATTGGGGGGTCCCTAAGTTCTTC
TRBV30	.	.	TRBJ1-2	CAWGLVYGYTF	TGTGCCTGGGGACTCGTCTATGGCTACACCTTC
TRBV4-3	.	.	TRBJ1-5	CASSQEAGPLHF	TGCGCCAGCAGCCAAGAGGCAGGCCCCTTGCATTTT
TRBV18	.	TRBD1	TRBJ1-1	CASSPGQGYTEAFF	TGTGCCAGCTCACCTGGACAGGGTTACACTGAAGCTTTCTTT
TRBV18	.	.	TRBJ2-3	CASSPSRPGGGTDTQYF	TGTGCCAGCTCACCATCCCGACCCGGAGGTGGCACAGATACGCAGTATTTT
TRBV4-1	.	.	TRBJ2-1	CASSLRTSGAYNEQFF	TGCGCCAGCAGCCTTAGAACGAGCGGCGCCTACAATGAGCAGTTCTTC
TRBV3-1/TRBV3-2	.	TRBD1	TRBJ2-3	CASSQEARSDREADTQYF	TGTGCCAGCAGCCAAGAGGCAAGGTCGGACAGGGAGGCAGATACGCAGTATTTT
TRBV7-2	.	.	TRBJ2-5	CASSLERTEETQYF	TGTGCCAGCAGCTTAGAAAGGACAGAAGAGACCCAGTACTTC
TRBV28	.	TRBD1	TRBJ2-5	CASSPRPGTGVLGETQYF	TGTGCCAGCAGTCCACGTCCCGGGACAGGGGTCCTAGGGGAGACCCAGTACTTC
TRBV29-1	.	.	TRBJ1-1	CSAGQTNTEAFF	TGCAGCGCTGGACAGACGAACACTGAAGCTTTCTTT
TRBV28	.	.	TRBJ1-4	CASSSAVRGKLFF	TGTGCCAGCAGCAGTGCGGTAAGGGGAAAACTGTTTTTT
TRBV19	.	TRBD1	TRBJ2-5	CASSLRDRVQETQYF	TGTGCCAGTAGTCTCCGGGACAGAGTCCAAGAGACCCAGTACTTC
TRBV27	.	TRBD2	TRBJ2-5	CAGKREGLETQYF	TGTGCCGGGAAGCGGGAGGGCCTCGAGACCCAGTACTTC
TRBV20-1	.	.	TRBJ2-1	CSAAVPGEQFF	TGCAGTGCGGCTGTGCCGGGGGAGCAGTTCTTC
TRBV5-1	once	TRBD2	TRBJ2-1	CACLGLAGAEVGYNEQFF	TGCGCCTGTCTGGGGCTAGCGGGAGCGGAGGTGGGCTACAATGAGCAGTTCTTC
TRBV6-4	.	.	TRBJ1-2	CASRDIYGYTF	TGTGCCAGCCGGGACATCTATGGCTACACCTTC
TRBV7-2	.	.	TRBJ1-2	CASSLGFLTGYAGYTF	TGTGCCAGCAGCTTAGGCTTTCTCACAGGGTATGCTGGCTACACCTTC
TRBV20-1	few	.	TRBJ1-6	CSASSRTVYNSPLHF	TGCAGTGCTAGTAGTCGGACAGTTTATAATTCACCCCTCCACTTT
TRBV5-1	.	.	TRBJ1-1	CASSLRTRPGHQNTEAFF	TGCGCCAGCAGCTTGAGGACCAGACCGGGACACCAGAACACTGAAGCTTTCTTT
TRBV7-9	.	.	TRBJ2-7	CASSDSSFSEQYF	TGTGCCAGCAGCGACAGCTCTTTCTCCGAGCAGTACTTC
TRBV28	.	TRBD1	TRBJ2-5	CASSLAGTGPRETQYF	TGTGCCAGCAGTTTAGCCGGGACAGGACCCCGCGAGACCCAGTACTTC
TRBV3-1/TRBV3-2	once	.	TRBJ1-5	CASGGCWLAQPQHF	TGTGCCAGCGGGGGGTGTTGGTTGGCTCAGCCCCAGCATTTT
TRBV18	.	.	TRBJ2-2	CASSQYQGTLNTGELFF	TGTGCCAGCTCCCAGTACCAGGGGACATTAAACACCGGGGAGCTGTTTTTT
TRBV18	.	TRBD2	TRBJ2-3	CASSPWAGVMTDTQYF	TGTGCCAGCTCACCATGGGCGGGAGTCATGACAGATACGCAGTATTTT
TRBV20-1	.	TRBD1	TRBJ1-1	CSAEGQGAAFF	TGCAGTGCTGAAGGACAGGGGGCTGCTTTCTTT
TRBV6-1	.	TRBD2	TRBJ2-3	CASSEGLADSTDTQYF	TGTGCCAGCAGTGAAGGACTAGCGGATAGCACAGATACGCAGTATTTT
TRBV28	.	TRBD1	TRBJ2-2	CASRLQGDTGELFF	TGTGCCAGCAGATTGCAGGGGGATACCGGGGAGCTGTTTTTT
TRBV27	.	.	TRBJ2-7	CASSLRTGVYEQYF	TGTGCCAGCAGTTTAAGAACGGGAGTATACGAGCAGTACTTC
TRBV7-3	.	TRBD1	TRBJ2-5	CASSLAGGQETQYF	TGTGCCAGCAGCTTAGCAGGGGGACAAGAGACCCAGTACTTC
TRBV29-1	.	TRBD2	TRBJ2-1	CSVEGLAGVQFF	TGCAGCGTTGAAGGTCTAGCGGGAGTTCAGTTCTTC
TRBV4-3	.	.	TRBJ2-5	CASSQGSSEETQYF	TGCGCCAGCAGCCAAGGTAGTTCCGAGGAGACCCAGTACTTC
TRBV15	.	TRBD2	TRBJ2-1	CATGVASGRGNEQFF	TGTGCCACCGGCGTCGCTAGCGGGAGGGGTAATGAGCAGTTCTTC
TRBV5-5	.	.	TRBJ1-4	CASSLGPGSKDEKLFF	TGTGCCAGCAGCTTGGGGCCGGGGTCTAAGGATGAAAAACTGTTTTTT
TRBV7-2	.	.	TRBJ1-6	CASSLVTVNSPLHF	TGTGCCAGCAGCTTAGTCACAGTCAATTCACCCCTCCACTTT
TRBV7-2	.	.	TRBJ1-2	CASSLNRAGYTF	TGTGCCAGCAGCTTAAACAGGGCTGGCTACACCTTC
TRBV9	.	TRBD1	TRBJ2-7	CASSSGQGGYEQYF	TGTGCCAGCAGCTCCGGACAGGGGGGATACGAGCAGTACTTC
TRBV19	.	TRBD1	TRBJ2-2	CASRTTGLGTGELFF	TGTGCCAGTAGGACGACAGGGTTGGGAACCGGGGAGCTGTTTTTT
TRBV6-5	.	TRBD1	TRBJ2-7	CASSSPRGQGPEQYF	TGTGCCAGCAGTAGCCCCAGGGGACAGGGTCCCGAGCAGTACTTC
TRBV2	.	TRBD1	TRBJ2-7	CASSRDRGLGPYF	TGTGCCAGCAGCCGGGACAGGGGGCTGGGTCCGTACTTC
TRBV6-5	.	.	TRBJ1-1	CASSYSAGGTEAFF	TGTGCCAGCAGTTACTCGGCGGGGGGAACTGAAGCTTTCTTT
TRBV19	.	TRBD1	TRBJ1-5	CASSSRQGLLNQPQHF	TGTGCCAGTAGTTCTCGACAGGGCCTACTCAATCAGCCCCAGCATTTT
TRBV29-1	once	TRBD2	TRBJ2-1	CSVERLAGGPAEQFF	TGCAGCGTTGAGAGACTAGCGGGAGGGCCGGCAGAGCAGTTCTTC
TRBV4-1	.	.	TRBJ2-5	CASSQGLLETQYF	TGCGCCAGCAGCCAGGGACTGTTGGAGACCCAGTACTTC
TRBV10-3	.	.	TRBJ2-4	CAISETWRSAKNIQYF	TGTGCCATCAGTGAGACTTGGCGGTCAGCCAAAAACATTCAGTACTTC
TRBV6-1	.	.	TRBJ1-2	CASSEGDPGGYTF	TGTGCCAGCAGTGAGGGAGATCCGGGTGGCTACACCTTC
TRBV18	.	.	TRBJ2-7	CASSPYPGEAYEQYF	TGTGCCAGCTCACCCTACCCGGGGGAGGCCTACGAGCAGTACTTC
TRBV2	.	.	TRBJ1-2	CASSLEGQTFYGYTF	TGTGCCAGCAGCCTCGAAGGACAGACCTTCTATGGCTACACCTTC
TRBV28	few	.	TRBJ1-1	CASSLWRGENTEAFF	TGTGCCAGCAGTTTATGGCGGGGAGAGAACACTGAAGCTTTCTTT
TRBV19	.	.	TRBJ1-6	CASQDRSSYNSPLHF	TGTGCCAGCCAAGACAGGAGCTCCTATAATTCACCCCTCCACTTT
TRBV5-4	.	TRBD1	TRBJ2-3	CASSLLQGADTQYF	TGTGCCAGCAGCTTGCTGCAGGGGGCAGATACGCAGTATTTT
TRBV11-2	.	.	TRBJ2-1	CASSRLYGGEQFF	TGTGCCAGCAGCCGCTTGTATGGGGGGGAGCAGTTCTTC
TRBV15	.	.	TRBJ2-3	CATGEVAETDTQYF	TGTGCCACTGGCGAGGTAGCCGAAACAGATACGCAGTATTTT
TRBV15	.	TRBD1	TRBJ1-1	CATSKDRGANTEAFF	TGTGCCACCAGCAAAGACAGGGGGGCGAACACTGAAGCTTTCTTT
TRBV5-1	.	TRBD2	TRBJ2-5	CASSPGLAGVGGETQYF	TGCGCCAGCAGCCCCGGACTAGCGGGAGTAGGTGGAGAGACCCAGTACTTC
TRBV5-1	.	TRBD1	TRBJ1-5	CASSLDGQGRNQPQHF	TGCGCCAGCAGCTTGGACGGACAGGGGCGAAATCAGCCCCAGCATTTT